The 18 T cell receptor beta chains below were found in one sample sequenced in a study of identical twins. TCRdb reprocessed the 5' RACE reads with MiXCR, giving one entry per CDR3 protein. The data contain hundreds of thousands of distinct CDR3 sequences, roughly 7.1% of them singletons. The same specimen was also included in a second study, on yellow fever vaccine responses in identical twins.

Sequencing was performed on PBMCs. These receptors originate from a woman under 30 in good health.

This clonotype was detected only a few times. The CDR3 DNA follows: TGTGCCATCAGTAGCTCGGGGGGGAACAATGAGCAGTTCTTC. This codes for CAISSSGGNNEQFF. V is TRBV10-3 and J is TRBJ2-1, with 8 bases matching TRBD2. Germline CDR1 ENHRY, CDR2 SYGVKD. The CDR3 contains 14 residues. Unmatched junction bases numbered 5, after V lost 5 bases and J lost 5 bases.

In its sample, this clonotype was seen many times. The rearrangement links TRBV5-1 to TRBJ1-5, with TRBD1 matching 7 bases. Germline V gene sequence: CDR1 SGHRS, CDR2 YFSETQ. With 3 bases clipped from V and 1 base from J, the junction kept 1 base outside the gene matches. This CDR3 comprises 14 residues. Written as DNA, the CDR3 is TGCGCCAGCAGCTCGGGACAGAGCAATCAGCCCCAGCATTTT. Translated, it gives CASSSGQSNQPQHF.

This clonotype was counted a few times. The chain uses TRBV7-2 and TRBJ2-2; TRBD2 might be the D (6 bases). The CDR3 consists of 15 residues. Germline lookup yields CDR1 SGHTA and CDR2 FQGNSA. The V and J ends lost 3 bases and 8 bases respectively, with 16 bases between them. The DNA for the CDR3 is TGTGCCAGCAGCTTCGGCCAGCGGGCTGCTGGGGAGCTGTTTTTT. Its translation is CASSFGQRAAGELFF.

This clonotype was counted ten times or more. This sequence joins TRBV28 and TRBJ2-2, with 9 bases fitting TRBD1. Trimming cost V 3 bases and J 4 bases; bases outside gene matches: 3. Germline V gene data show CDR1 as MDHEN and CDR2 as SYDVKM. The CDR3 runs 15 residues. CDR3 amino acids: CASSFRDRVTGELFF. DNA of the CDR3: TGTGCCAGCAGTTTCCGGGACAGGGTCACCGGGGAGCTGTTTTTT.

As to this clonotype: A clone one base away is much larger, so this may be a read error. The chain links TRBV6-5 to TRBJ2-5; D gene uncertain. V dropped 1 base and J dropped 4 bases, with 16 bases sitting between them. CDR1 and CDR2 from the germline V gene are MNHEY and SVGAGI. The CDR3 is 16 residues long. CDR3 in DNA: TGTGCCAGCAGTTACTTCGCCTCGACGGTCCTAGAGACCCAGTACTTC. Protein sequence: CASSYFASTVLETQYF.

The gene calls are TRBV10-2 and TRBJ2-1; tentative D call: TRBD2 (6 bases). CDR1 is WSHSY, CDR2 SAAADI, per germline. The CDR3 spans 16 residues. V was pared by 6 bases and J by 4 bases, with 19 bases between. The CDR3 region is CASRELSSGKYNEQFF. CDR3 bases: TGCGCCAGCAGGGAACTAAGTAGCGGAAAGTACAATGAGCAGTTCTTC.

The gene calls are TRBV20-1 and TRBJ2-3, with 7 nucleotides matching TRBD2. Germline CDR1 is DFQATT and CDR2 is SNEGSKA (reference sequence). The CDR3 extends over 13 amino acids. Losses at the gene ends were 4 bases for V and 0 bases for J; bases not matched to a gene: 1. CDR3 DNA: TGCAGTGCTATCGGGAGGAGCACAGATACGCAGTATTTT. Encoded protein: CSAIGRSTDTQYF.

The chain couples TRBV28 to TRBJ2-5, with D possibly matching TRBD1 (6 bases). The germline V gene has CDR1 MDHEN and CDR2 SYDVKM. The CDR3 is 16 residues long. Trimming cost V 5 bases and J 1 base, with 17 bases left between them. This CDR3 is CASSGKQGPSQETQYF. The CDR3 nucleotides read TGTGCCAGCAGTGGGAAACAGGGACCCTCCCAAGAGACCCAGTACTTC. The full variable domain, rest sourced from reference TRBV28 and TRBJ2-5, is DVKVTQSSRYLVKRTGEKVFLECVQDMDHENMFWYRQDPGLGLRLIYFSYDVKMKEKGDIPEGYSVSREKKERFSLILESASTNQTSMYLCASSGKQGPSQETQYFGPGTRLLVL.

This clonotype has just a few counts. The genes are TRBV4-1 and TRBJ2-7, with TRBD1 identical over 8 bases. With 4 bases clipped from V and 2 bases from J, the junction kept 16 bases outside the gene matches. CDR3 length: 18 amino acids. The germline CDR1 and CDR2 sequences are MGHRA and YSYEKL. CDR3 protein: CASSPGQGTLALAYEQYF. The CDR3 DNA reads as TGCGCCAGCAGCCCTGGACAGGGTACCCTAGCGTTGGCCTACGAGCAGTACTTC.

The rearrangement links TRBV20-1 to TRBJ1-5; the D gene is possibly TRBD1 (5 bases). The germline gives CDR1 DFQATT, CDR2 SNEGSKA (reference sequence). The CDR3 is 18 amino acids. Trimming pared 2 bases from V and 0 bases from J, leaving 20 bases between. The CDR3 sequence is CSARPGTREPYSNQPQHF. The CDR3 nucleotides read TGCAGTGCTAGACCCGGGACCAGGGAGCCCTATAGCAATCAGCCCCAGCATTTT.

This clonotype appeared a few times. The chain couples TRBV12-3 or TRBV12-4 to TRBJ2-5, with D uncertain. The CDR3 covers 13 residues. Trimming shortened V by 1 base and J by 5 bases, and 8 bases separated the two germline ends. CDR3: CASSLGIRETQYF. The CDR3 DNA sequence: TGTGCCAGCAGTTTAGGGATTAGGGAGACCCAGTACTTC.

The V gene is TRBV4-1, the J gene TRBJ2-5, with a weak D call TRBD2 (5 bases). V was clipped by 4 bases and J by 4 bases, with 13 bases between them. Germline loops: CDR1 MGHRA, CDR2 YSYEKL. This CDR3 has 14 amino acids. The CDR3 sequence: CASSPMGSRETQYF. The CDR3 nucleotides read TGCGCCAGCAGCCCCATGGGGAGTCGAGAGACCCAGTACTTC.

The table lists this clonotype with a few counts. The V call is TRBV25-1, the J call TRBJ2-2; TRBD2 might be the D (6 bases). The CDR3 has 15 amino acids. The V gene lost 5 bases and the J gene lost 5 bases, with 15 bases spanning the gap. Germline-derived CDR1 and CDR2 are MGHDK and SYGVNS. Here the CDR3 reads CASSRTGRMTGELFF. As DNA, the CDR3 is TGTGCCAGCAGTAGGACGGGGAGGATGACCGGGGAGCTGTTTTTT.

This clonotype was seen many times. The J gene is TRBJ2-1, the V gene TRBV7-9, with D perhaps TRBD1 (6 bases). This CDR3 contains 14 residues. The germline V gene encodes CDR1 SEHNR and CDR2 FQNEAQ (reference sequence). V was shortened by 7 bases and J by 3 bases, with 13 bases between the two germline ends. CDR3: CASKSGAGYNEQFF. The CDR3 nucleotides read TGTGCCAGCAAATCAGGGGCCGGCTACAATGAGCAGTTCTTC.

The chain links TRBV11-2 to TRBJ2-7; 12 nucleotides align to TRBD1. From germline, CDR1 is SGHAT and CDR2 FQNNGV. J was trimmed by 2 bases and V by 11 bases; bases with no gene match: 22. The CDR3 is made up of 19 amino acids. CDR3 nucleotides: TGTGCCTTCAGTTTACCCCGGGACAGGGGGCTTGGGGCCCCCTACGAGCAGTACTTC. This gives the protein CAFSLPRDRGLGAPYEQYF.

This rearrangement joins TRBV6-2 or TRBV6-3 to TRBJ2-3, with TRBD1 as a possible D gene (6 bases). CDR1 is MNHEY, CDR2 SVGEGT, per germline. The CDR3 has 15 amino acids. V was trimmed by 3 bases and J by 2 bases, leaving 12 bases between them. The CDR3 nucleotides are TGTGCCAGCAGTTATGGACAGAGCTACACAGATACGCAGTATTTT. Encoded protein: CASSYGQSYTDTQYF.

This clonotype was seen a handful of times. The chain links TRBV2 to TRBJ2-1; TRBD2 is a possible D gene (6 bases). Germline values: CDR1 SNHLY, CDR2 FYNNEI. V lost 3 bases and J lost 6, with 15 bases in between. This CDR3 region has 15 residues. CDR3 sequence: CASSDKRALGNEQFF. The CDR3 bases are TGTGCCAGCAGTGATAAGCGGGCCTTGGGCAATGAGCAGTTCTTC.

This clonotype appeared a few times. This rearrangement joins TRBV20-1 to TRBJ1-5; D is uncertain. CDR1 and CDR2 (germline): DFQATT, SNEGSKA (reference sequence). The CDR3 sequence is 15 residues long. V was clipped by 0 bases and J by 0 bases, with 9 bases between them. The CDR3 region is CSARDPADSNQPQHF. DNA for the CDR3: TGCAGTGCTAGAGATCCCGCCGATAGCAATCAGCCCCAGCATTTT.